The TCR beta chain described here comes from a study of cytomegalovirus exposure and HLA in healthy donors. As to this clone: Its specificity is not known.

The CDR3 length is 14 residues. The V end lost 5 bases, the J end lost 4 bases, and 14 bases lay between the germline ends. Per germline, CDR1 SEHNR and CDR2 FQNEAQ (reference sequence). Findings and caveats of the study: Several of the most significant clusters appeared, in a later analysis, to be linked to common viral pathogens.

At the time of sampling, donors were nominally healthy, though unrecorded immune exposures were likely. Primers included in the PCR were 60 Vbeta and 13 Jbeta primers. The table came from immunoSEQ multiplex PCR; TCRdb's copy has only in-frame clones and leaves some out. Among about 140,000 clones listed, roughly 80% were seen once. The TCR originated in a female donor in good health and CMV-seronegative. J is TRBJ1-1 and V is TRBV7-9, with D perhaps TRBD1 (6 bases). Input material: PBMCs. As DNA, the CDR3 is TGTGCCAGCAGCCCAAACAGGGTTGGCACTGAAGCTTTCTTT. It encodes CASSPNRVGTEAFF.